Presented here are 30 T cell receptor beta chains from one specimen sequenced in a study of T cells in Graves' hyperthyroidism and ophthalmopathy. Regions amplified from RNA transcripts were the TCR beta CDR3 regions. HTBI primers were the set used in a first-round RT-PCR of the TCR CDR3. TCRdb re-analysed the multiplex PCR reads in MiXCR, keeping a single row per CDR3 protein. The sample records roughly 510,000 distinct CDR3 sequences, around 20% being singletons. The sequenced sample was blood. The receptor set was obtained from a man younger than 30 with Graves' hyperthyroidism.

In this sample, this clonotype turned up many times. The chain links TRBV4-1 to TRBJ2-7; D gene unclear. Germline V lookup: CDR1 MGHRA, CDR2 YSYEKL. This CDR3 has 13 amino acids. Trimming removed 6 bases from V and 9 bases from J, with 18 bases in between. CDR3: CASSRRVQERQYF. CDR3 nucleotides: TGCGCCAGCAGTCGAAGGGTCCAGGAACGGCAGTACTTC.

The rearrangement joins TRBV6-1 to TRBJ2-4; TRBD1 matches 9 bases. Germline assignment: CDR1 MNHNS and CDR2 SASEGT. This CDR3 has 17 residues. V was pared by 2 bases and J by 3 bases, with 8 bases of the junction left unmatched. The CDR3, as DNA: TGTGCCAGCAGTGAAAGGAGACAGGGGGTGGTCAAAAACATTCAGTACTTC. Translated, it gives CASSERRQGVVKNIQYF.

The chain carries TRBV5-1 and TRBJ2-2; no firm D call. The V gene lost 2 bases and the J gene lost 1 base, with 12 bases spanning the gap. Per germline, CDR1 SGHRS and CDR2 YFSETQ. This CDR3 contains 16 residues. For the CDR3, the DNA is TGCGCCAGCAGCTTTACCCCAAACCTGAACACCGGGGAGCTGTTTTTT. This codes for CASSFTPNLNTGELFF. Supplemented by reference TRBV5-1 and TRBJ2-2, the full variable domain reads KAGVTQTPRYLIKTRGQQVTLSCSPISGHRSVSWYQQTPGQGLQFLFEYFSETQRNKGNFPGRFSGRQFSNSRSEMNVSTLELGDSALYLCASSFTPNLNTGELFFGEGSRLTVL.

The chain joins TRBV6-5 to TRBJ2-7, with 10 bases identical to TRBD2. Trimming took 4 bases from V and 2 from J; bases not matched to a gene: 2. CDR1 is MNHEY and CDR2 is SVGAGI in the germline V gene. This CDR3 is built from 14 residues. DNA of the CDR3: TGTGCCAGCAGTTTTCTAGCGGGAGCCTACGAGCAGTACTTC. Its protein is CASSFLAGAYEQYF.

The gene calls are TRBV15 and TRBJ2-6; no clear D gene. Germline lookup yields CDR1 LNHNV and CDR2 YYDKDF (reference sequence). Between the trimmed V and J ends, which lost 4 bases and 1 base, there was a span of 2 bases. The CDR3 contains 13 residues. The CDR3 sequence is CATSKSGANVLTF. The CDR3 region has the DNA TGTGCCACCAGCAAATCTGGGGCCAACGTCCTGACTTTC.

This clonotype came up many times. Germline and junction disagree at one end, which may indicate a read error. This chain connects TRBV29-1 to TRBJ2-4, with 7 bases lining up with TRBD1. From germline, CDR1 is SQVTM and CDR2 ANQGSEA. The CDR3 length is 14 residues. The CDR3 nucleotides are TGCAGCGTTGGGACAGGTGGGGCCAAAAACATTAAGTACTTC. Translated, it gives CSVGTGGAKNIKYF.

To note about this clonotype: An end of the junction does not agree with germline; a read error may underlie this. The V call is TRBV12-3 or TRBV12-4, the J call TRBJ2-7; 9 positions match TRBD2. This CDR3 spans 14 amino acids. The CDR3 region has the DNA TGTGCCAGCAGTATAGCGGGAGTCCCGTACGAGCAGTACTTC. This translates into CASSIAGVPYEQYF.

In this sample, this clonotype turned up a few times. The chain recombines TRBV27 with TRBJ2-6; D remains ambiguous. Trimming removed 6 bases from V and 4 bases from J, with 10 bases in between. Germline CDR1 is MNHEY and CDR2 is SMNVEV (reference sequence). This CDR3 has 14 residues. The CDR3 reads CASSLLPGANVLTF. Here the CDR3 DNA reads TGTGCCAGCAGCCTCCTCCCCGGGGCCAACGTCCTGACTTTC.

Ten or more counts support this clonotype. The CDR3 sequence is CASSIVQGEQYF. The DNA for the CDR3 is TGTGCCAGCAGCATCGTACAGGGCGAGCAGTACTTC. The chain uses TRBV27 and TRBJ2-7; D perhaps matches TRBD1 (6 bases). Germline V gene data show CDR1 as MNHEY and CDR2 as SMNVEV (reference sequence). CDR3 length equals 12 residues. V shed 6 bases and J shed 6 bases, with 12 bases lying between them.

The chain uses TRBV15 and TRBJ1-5; D is ambiguous. The CDR3 loop spans 13 amino acids. Germline lookup yields CDR1 LNHNV and CDR2 YYDKDF (reference sequence). V lost 9 bases and J 0 bases, leaving 9 bases between the germline ends. The CDR3 loop reads CATSGLSNQPQHF. In DNA, the CDR3 is TGTGCCACTAGCGGGCTTAGCAATCAGCCCCAGCATTTT.

The chain is built from TRBV6-1 and TRBJ1-6; 10 positions match TRBD1. Germline CDR1 and CDR2: MNHNS and SASEGT. V shed 5 bases and J 9 bases; nucleotides not matched to a gene: 10. The CDR3 is 16 amino acids. CDR3 in DNA: TGTGCCAGCAGTCGATTCCCGGGACAGGGGAGTTCACCCCTCCACTTT. As protein: CASSRFPGQGSSPLHF.

In this sample, this clonotype turned up many times. The DNA for the CDR3 is TGTGCCAGCAGTGAAGATCAGCCCCAGCATTTT. This sequence encodes CASSEDQPQHF. The chain carries TRBV6-1 and TRBJ1-5; D is undetermined. Per germline, CDR1 MNHNS and CDR2 SASEGT. The CDR3 covers 11 residues. Trimming left V 1 base short and J 5 bases short, with 0 bases between.

The table lists this clonotype with many counts. In DNA form, the CDR3 reads TGTGCCAGCAGCGAGGACTTATTCTATGGCTACACCTTC. Residues: CASSEDLFYGYTF. The rearrangement links TRBV9 to TRBJ1-2; D is unclear. V shed 3 bases and J shed 4 bases, with 10 bases lying between them. Germline-derived CDR1 and CDR2 are SGDLS and YYNGEE. The CDR3 totals 13 residues.

This clonotype appeared many times. The V gene is TRBV19, the J gene TRBJ1-2, with D hard to call. Germline-derived CDR1 and CDR2 are LNHDA and SQIVND (reference sequence). This CDR3 comprises 13 residues. V dropped 7 bases and J dropped 6 bases, with 15 bases sitting between them. The CDR3 bases are TGTGCCAGTACCCAGACATTTTTCCATGGCTACACCTTC. This codes for CASTQTFFHGYTF. Based on the CDR3 plus reference TRBV19 and TRBJ1-2, the full variable domain is DGGITQSPKYLFRKEGQNVTLSCEQNLNHDAMYWYRQDPGQGLRLIYYSQIVNDFQKGDIAEGYSVSREKKESFPLTVTSAQKNPTAFYLCASTQTFFHGYTFGSGTRLTVV.

This clonotype was counted ten times or more. The chain has TRBV6-2 or TRBV6-3 and TRBJ2-7; D might be TRBD2 (7 bases). Per germline, CDR1 MNHEY and CDR2 SVGEGT. V lost 0 bases, J lost 2 bases, and 20 bases lay in between. CDR3 length: 18 amino acids. The CDR3 spells CASSYSGGLGAVTYEQYF. The CDR3 DNA follows: TGTGCCAGCAGTTACTCCGGGGGGCTGGGGGCAGTCACCTACGAGCAGTACTTC.

The chain uses TRBV25-1 and TRBJ1-5, with a weak D call TRBD1 (5 bases). The CDR3 is made up of 13 amino acids. The germline V gene encodes CDR1 MGHDK and CDR2 SYGVNS. The ends were cut back, 8 bases at V and 4 bases at J, with 12 bases in the middle. CDR3 sequence reads: CASRGDRNQPQHF. The CDR3 coding sequence is TGTGCCAGCCGGGGGGACCGGAATCAGCCCCAGCATTTT.

V and J are TRBV29-1 and TRBJ1-1; D is perhaps TRBD1 (6 bases). Trimming left V 4 bases short and J 4 bases short, with 16 bases between. The CDR3 has 14 amino acids. Germline V CDR1 and CDR2: SQVTM, ANQGSEA. CDR3 loop: CSVAGATVSTEAFF. For the CDR3, the DNA is TGCAGCGTTGCGGGGGCAACTGTGAGCACTGAAGCTTTCTTT.

The chain has TRBV5-6 and TRBJ1-1, with a tentative D call TRBD1 (5 bases). The CDR3 loop spans 15 amino acids. The V end lost 7 bases, the J end lost 6 bases, and 22 bases lay between the germline ends. CDR1 is SGHDT and CDR2 is YYEEEE in the germline V gene. The CDR3 reads CASAGGSFSGAEAFF. DNA of the CDR3: TGTGCCAGCGCCGGGGGGAGTTTTTCGGGCGCTGAAGCTTTCTTT.

This clonotype was seen many times. The J gene is TRBJ1-1, the V gene TRBV20-1; possibly TRBD1 for D (5 bases). V was trimmed by 0 bases and J by 2 bases, leaving 7 bases between them. The CDR3 has 13 amino acids. The V gene's germline CDR1 is DFQATT and CDR2 SNEGSKA (reference sequence). In nucleotides, the CDR3 is TGCAGTGCTAGAGAGGGGCCTAACACTGAAGCTTTCTTT. Translation: CSAREGPNTEAFF.

The rearrangement joins TRBV27 to TRBJ2-7; 7 bases fit TRBD2. V was clipped by 10 bases and J by 0 bases; unmatched bases: 9. The germline V gene has CDR1 MNHEY and CDR2 SMNVEV (reference sequence). The CDR3 is 14 residues long. The CDR3 sequence: CATRSLAASYEQYF. CDR3 DNA: TGTGCCACCCGGAGCCTAGCGGCCTCCTACGAGCAGTACTTC.

Details on this clonotype: Relative to the germline gene, one junction end is altered; a read error may explain this. This chain uses TRBV12-3 or TRBV12-4 with TRBJ1-1; 7 positions agree with TRBD1. The CDR3 contains 13 residues. The DNA for the CDR3 is TGTGCCAGCAGGACGATACAGGGACAGTCAATCTACTTT. Residues: CASRTIQGQSIYF.

V is TRBV19 and J is TRBJ1-5; D is perhaps TRBD1 (5 bases). Germline V gene data show CDR1 as LNHDA and CDR2 as SQIVND (reference sequence). V shed 3 bases and J shed 6 bases, with 21 bases lying between them. The CDR3 runs to 17 residues. This CDR3 reads CASSMGRIREFGQPQHF. The CDR3 nucleotides are TGTGCCAGTAGTATGGGACGGATCCGGGAGTTTGGTCAGCCCCAGCATTTT.

This clonotype appeared many times. The rearrangement links TRBV6-1 to TRBJ2-5; either TRBD1 or TRBD2 may fit D (5 bases each). Germline loops: CDR1 MNHNS, CDR2 SASEGT. V was cut by 4 bases and J by 5 bases, with 11 bases left in between. The CDR3 is 13 amino acids. The CDR3 DNA reads TGTGCCAGCAGTGTTGGGACCGTGGAGACCCAGTACTTC. As protein: CASSVGTVETQYF.

J is TRBJ1-2 and V is TRBV2, with D unresolved. V was pared by 4 bases and J by 0 bases, with 12 bases between. The CDR3 is 15 residues long. The V gene's germline CDR1 is SNHLY and CDR2 FYNNEI. CDR3 sequence reads: CASSVWESPNYGYTF. The CDR3 nucleotides read TGTGCCAGCAGTGTATGGGAAAGTCCTAACTATGGCTACACCTTC.

This clonotype has a count of ten or more. V gene TRBV6-1 combines with J gene TRBJ1-1; a possible D gene is TRBD1 (6 bases). Germline V gives CDR1 MNHNS, CDR2 SASEGT. This CDR3 is 13 amino acids long. Trimming removed 10 bases at V and 0 bases at J, with 12 bases between. The CDR3 loop is CATEGHMNTEAFF. Written as DNA, the CDR3 is TGTGCCACCGAGGGACACATGAACACTGAAGCTTTCTTT.

This clonotype was recorded many times. The V gene is TRBV30, the J gene TRBJ1-5; D unclear. The CDR3 extends over 15 amino acids. From germline, CDR1 is GTSNPN and CDR2 SVGIG (reference sequence). Trimming cost V 4 bases and J 0 bases, with 13 bases left between them. DNA for the CDR3: TGTGCCTGGATTCCGCGACAAAATAGCAATCAGCCCCAGCATTTT. Translating it yields CAWIPRQNSNQPQHF. The full variable domain, rest sourced from reference TRBV30 and TRBJ1-5, is SQTIHQWPATLVQPVGSPLSLECTVEGTSNPNLYWYRQAAGRGLQLLFYSVGIGQISSEVPQNLSASRPQDRQFILSSKKLLLSDSGFYLCAWIPRQNSNQPQHFGDGTRLSIL.

Note on this clonotype: Just one base apart from a much larger clone, this may be a read error. This chain uses TRBV27 with TRBJ1-5; TRBD1 might be the D (6 bases). Germline V gene sequence: CDR1 MNHEY, CDR2 SMNVEV (reference sequence). This CDR3 has 14 residues. The CDR3, as DNA: TGTGCCAGCAGGCTCATCGGGGGCAATCAGCCCCAGCGTTTT. Translated, it gives CASRLIGGNQPQRF.

This clonotype was detected ten times or more. The chain combines TRBV6-5 with TRBJ1-2; D gene uncertain. With 2 bases removed from V and 3 bases from J, the gap between germline ends came to 13 bases. This CDR3 is 15 amino acids long. Germline V gives CDR1 MNHEY, CDR2 SVGAGI. The CDR3 spells CASSYSPQDYYGYTF. For the CDR3, the DNA is TGTGCCAGCAGTTACAGCCCCCAGGACTACTATGGCTACACCTTC.

This clonotype was found a few times. V and J are TRBV24-1 and TRBJ2-3; no definite D call. CDR3 size: 11 residues. Germline V CDR1 and CDR2: KGHDR, SFDVKD. V lost 6 bases and J lost 6, with 6 bases in between. Here the CDR3 DNA reads TGTGCCACCAGTATATCCGATACGCAGTATTTT. It yields the protein CATSISDTQYF.

The J gene is TRBJ2-7, the V gene TRBV12-3 or TRBV12-4; the D is unclear. This CDR3 contains 13 residues. Trimming removed 8 bases from V and 1 base from J, with 12 bases in between. CDR3 DNA sequence: TGTGCCAGCGATAGAGTCGATTCCTACGAGCAGTACGTC. As protein: CASDRVDSYEQYV.